A single sample is the source of the 13 T cell receptor beta chains below, sequenced in a study of T-cell memory formation after mild COVID-19. Each CDR3 protein gets one entry after TCRdb re-called the 5' RACE reads with MiXCR. The table lists 250,000 to 350,000 distinct CDR3 sequences, 13% to 15% of them singletons. Material for sequencing was PBMCs or a T cell subset sorted from them (not recorded which). The source is a man younger than 30 who had mild COVID-19 (a few samples of this study predate the infection). Cell type and time point are not known.

This clonotype was counted a few times. The V gene is TRBV5-6, the J gene TRBJ2-7, with D perhaps TRBD1 (5 bases). The V gene's germline CDR1 is SGHDT and CDR2 YYEEEE. V was cut by 4 bases and J by 0 bases, with 8 bases left in between. The CDR3 contains 13 residues. The CDR3 sequence is CASSRQSSYEQYF. The CDR3 bases are TGTGCCAGCAGCCGACAGAGCTCCTACGAGCAGTACTTC.

In its sample, this clonotype was seen many times. J is TRBJ2-2 and V is TRBV24-1; 8 nucleotides line up with TRBD2. V dropped 5 bases and J dropped 3; count of bases not matched to a gene: 10. This CDR3 is 17 amino acids long. Germline lookup yields CDR1 KGHDR and CDR2 SFDVKD. CDR3 bases: TGTGCCACCAGTGTTTTCGGGGGGGGCCTTGACACCGGGGAGCTGTTTTTT. Amino acids: CATSVFGGGLDTGELFF.

The chain combines TRBV29-1 with TRBJ2-5; D unresolved. V lost 1 base to trimming and J lost 4 bases, with 10 bases between them. The CDR3 runs to 13 residues. Germline-derived CDR1 and CDR2 are SQVTM and ANQGSEA. The CDR3 region is CSVEVEYGETQYF. The CDR3 nucleotides are TGCAGCGTTGAAGTGGAGTATGGAGAGACCCAGTACTTC.

This clonotype was observed a few times. The chain carries TRBV29-1 and TRBJ1-1; unclear D gene. CDR3 length: 11 residues. Trimming took off 7 bases at V and 3 bases at J, with 9 bases between the two ends. The germline V gene encodes CDR1 SQVTM and CDR2 ANQGSEA. This chain's CDR3 is CSAVGDTEAFF. CDR3 DNA sequence: TGCAGCGCCGTGGGTGACACTGAAGCTTTCTTT. Together with reference TRBV29-1 and TRBJ1-1, the CDR3 gives the full variable domain: SAVISQKPSRDICQRGTSLTIQCQVDSQVTMMFWYRQQPGQSLTLIATANQGSEATYESGFVIDKFPISRPNLTFSTLTVSNMSPEDSSIYLCSAVGDTEAFFGQGTRLTVV.

The genes are TRBV28 and TRBJ1-5; TRBD1 might be the D (6 bases). Trimming took 6 bases from V and 4 from J, leaving 13 bases between them. Germline CDR1 MDHEN, CDR2 SYDVKM. The CDR3 is made up of 14 amino acids. The CDR3 reads CASSGGQFNQPQHF. The CDR3 DNA sequence: TGTGCCAGCAGCGGTGGACAGTTTAATCAGCCCCAGCATTTT.

This rearrangement joins TRBV18 to TRBJ1-6; the D is unclear. CDR1 and CDR2 from the germline V gene are KGHSH and LQKENI. This CDR3 has 15 amino acids. Trimming stripped 3 bases from V and 7 bases from J, with 13 bases between. The CDR3 is CASSPRTVLNSPLHF. The CDR3 DNA follows: TGTGCCAGCTCACCCAGGACCGTATTAAATTCACCCCTCCACTTT.

The V gene is TRBV3-1, the J gene TRBJ2-1; tentatively, D is TRBD2 (5 bases). Germline values: CDR1 LGHDT, CDR2 YNNKEL (reference sequence). The CDR3 is 13 residues long. Trimming left V 3 bases short and J 10 bases short, with 13 bases between. CDR3: CASSHGGLVEQFF. The CDR3 bases are TGTGCCAGCAGCCACGGCGGGCTGGTGGAGCAGTTCTTC.

This clonotype has a handful of counts. The CDR3: CASSDFYRGYEQYF. CDR3 DNA sequence: TGTGCCAGCAGTGACTTTTATCGGGGCTACGAGCAGTACTTC. The rearrangement uses TRBV6-1 and TRBJ2-7; tentative D call: TRBD2 (5 bases). Germline CDR1 MNHNS, CDR2 SASEGT. The CDR3 has 14 residues. V was trimmed by 3 bases and J by 3 bases, leaving 12 bases between them.

This clonotype was seen only a few times. This chain connects TRBV2 to TRBJ1-2; a possible D gene is TRBD1 (6 bases). The CDR3 totals 14 residues. The germline V gene has CDR1 SNHLY and CDR2 FYNNEI. V was cut by 7 bases and J by 0 bases, with 12 bases left in between. The CDR3 protein is CASKDSPSNYGYTF. For the CDR3, the DNA is TGTGCCAGCAAGGACAGCCCGTCTAACTATGGCTACACCTTC.

This chain connects TRBV20-1 to TRBJ2-3, with 10 bases that match TRBD2. With V trimmed by 5 bases and J by 3 bases, 5 bases remained unmatched. The germline V gene encodes CDR1 DFQATT and CDR2 SNEGSKA (reference sequence). This CDR3 contains 14 residues. The CDR3 DNA reads as TGCAGTGCTTCCATAGCGGGGGGTACAGATACGCAGTATTTT. It specifies CSASIAGGTDTQYF.

CDR3 sequence: CASSYGQGVNTEAFF. The DNA of the CDR3 is TGTGCCAGCAGCTATGGACAGGGCGTGAACACTGAAGCTTTCTTT. The chain couples TRBV7-9 to TRBJ1-1, with 8 bases fitting TRBD1. Germline-derived CDR1 and CDR2 are SEHNR and FQNEAQ (reference sequence). This CDR3 spans 15 amino acids. With 4 bases clipped from V and 0 bases from J, the junction kept 4 bases outside the gene matches.

This clonotype was counted only a few times. J is TRBJ2-1 and V is TRBV7-2; possibly TRBD1 for D (6 bases). The CDR3 is 13 residues long. The V gene's germline CDR1 is SGHTA and CDR2 FQGNSA. V was clipped by 7 bases and J by 4 bases, with 11 bases between them. CDR3 protein: CASMTGQYNEQFF. As DNA, the CDR3 is TGTGCCAGCATGACGGGACAATACAATGAGCAGTTCTTC.

This clonotype occurred many times. This chain joins TRBV4-2 and TRBJ2-1; D ambiguous. There are 15 residues in the CDR3. With 0 bases removed from V and 0 bases from J, the gap between germline ends came to 6 bases. Germline loops: CDR1 LGHNA, CDR2 YNFKEQ. CDR3 sequence: CASSQDDGSYNEQFF. The DNA for the CDR3 is TGTGCCAGCAGCCAAGATGACGGCTCCTACAATGAGCAGTTCTTC.